These 18 T cell receptor beta chains originate from one sample sequenced in a study of beta chain features in type 1 diabetes (dated by TCRdb to 2017 to 2018). On the study overall, not on this receptor specifically: A moderate but significant shortening of TCRB CDR3 length was observed in type 1 diabetes patients in all four CD4+ subsets.

Receptor libraries were prepared by the immunoSEQ multiplex PCR assay. All of the isolated RNA was reverse transcribed with the High Capacity cDNA Reverse Transcription Kit, so expressed TCRB transcripts were sequenced. This immuneACCESS table, as held by TCRdb, lists in-frame sequences with V and J called but not all clones. Of the missing ones, under half trace to an unresolved V gene in checked studies; the others have no known cause. The table for this sample lists around 690,000 clones; roughly an eighth of them were counted only once. The ten largest clones add up to over 0.1% of the sample. These receptors' targets are unknown. Sequencing input: naive CD4+ T cells from blood. This specimen's cell subset or site label, interpreted: true naive CD4+ T cells. All receptors come from a man between 25 and 39 years old with type 1 diabetes.

This clone has only a few counts. Different DNA sequences within this sample yield the same CDR3. The chain couples TRBV19 to TRBJ2-3, with unresolved D. In germline, CDR1 is LNHDA, CDR2 SQIVND (reference sequence). The CDR3 spans 11 residues. Trimming shortened V by 3 bases and J by 2 bases, and 0 bases separated the two germline ends. The CDR3 reads CASSITDTQYF. In nucleotides, the CDR3 is TGTGCCAGTAGTATCACAGATACGCAGTATTTT. The full variable domain, with the rest looked up from reference TRBV19 and TRBJ2-3, is DGGITQSPKYLFRKEGQNVTLSCEQNLNHDAMYWYRQDPGQGLRLIYYSQIVNDFQKGDIAEGYSVSREKKESFPLTVTSAQKNPTAFYLCASSITDTQYFGPGTRLTVL.

This sequence joins TRBV11-2 and TRBJ2-5, with 10 bases that match TRBD1. The CDR3 consists of 15 residues. Unmatched junction bases numbered 6, after V lost 3 bases and J lost 5 bases. Germline loops: CDR1 SGHAT, CDR2 FQNNGV. The DNA for the CDR3 is TGTGCCAGCAGCTTCGTCCCGGGACAGGGGGAGACCCAGTACTTC. This sequence encodes CASSFVPGQGETQYF.

This clone was counted a few times. The genes are TRBV29-1 and TRBJ2-7; 8 nucleotides match TRBD1. There are 13 residues in the CDR3. CDR1 is SQVTM, CDR2 ANQGSEA, per germline. The junction had 8 bases not matched to a gene; V was cut back by 7 bases and J by 3 bases. The chain's CDR3 is CSAGRTGGYEQYF. CDR3 DNA sequence: TGCAGCGCCGGAAGAACAGGGGGCTACGAGCAGTACTTC.

This clone was picked up a small number of times. The chain has TRBV4-2 and TRBJ2-2; no definite D call. Germline CDR1 reads LGHNA; CDR2 reads YNFKEQ. V was clipped by 0 bases and J by 4 bases, with 9 bases between them. The CDR3 is made up of 15 amino acids. CDR3 amino acids: CASSQDLSSTGELFF. The DNA for the CDR3 is TGTGCCAGCAGCCAAGACCTGAGTTCCACCGGGGAGCTGTTTTTT.

This chain uses TRBV9 with TRBJ2-3; the match to TRBD2 covers 10 bases. Unmatched junction bases numbered 6, after V lost 5 bases and J lost 0 bases. The CDR3 sequence is 16 residues long. Germline values: CDR1 SGDLS, CDR2 YYNGEE. CDR3 in DNA: TGTGCCAGCAGTCCACTAGCGGGGTCTAGCACAGATACGCAGTATTTT. As protein: CASSPLAGSSTDTQYF. Drawing the rest from reference TRBV9 and TRBJ2-3, the complete variable domain is DSGVTQTPKHLITATGQRVTLRCSPRSGDLSVYWYQQSLDQGLQFLIQYYNGEERAKGNILERFSAQQFPDLHSELNLSSLELGDSALYFCASSPLAGSSTDTQYFGPGTRLTVL.

The chain recombines TRBV21-1 with TRBJ2-3; the table calls TRBD2, which could not be checked here. TRBV21-1 is a known pseudogene. This CDR3 comprises 11 residues. This chain's CDR3 is CASSVEDTQYF. CDR3 sequence (DNA): TGTGCCAGCAGCGTAGAGGATACGCAGTATTTT.

V usage is TRBV5-4 and J usage is TRBJ1-1; D remains unclear. V dropped 0 bases and J dropped 5 bases, with 14 bases sitting between them. Looked up from germline, CDR1 is SGHNT and CDR2 is YYREEE (reference sequence). The CDR3 is made up of 15 amino acids. In DNA form, the CDR3 reads TGTGCCAGCAGCTTGGCTCTGGAAAGGAGAACTGAAGCTTTCTTT. Residues: CASSLALERRTEAFF.

This clone was observed a few times. The chain has TRBV5-1 and TRBJ2-7; possible D gene TRBD1, 5 bases. The CDR3 extends over 16 amino acids. The V end was cut by 1 base, the J end by 0 bases, with 14 bases between. In germline, CDR1 is SGHRS, CDR2 YFSETQ. The CDR3 nucleotides read TGCGCCAGCAGCTTGTTTTTGGACAAGCGCTCCTACGAGCAGTACTTC. Translated: CASSLFLDKRSYEQYF.

The V and J genes are TRBV6-5 and TRBJ2-1; 7 positions match TRBD2. Losses at the gene ends were 4 bases for V and 9 bases for J; bases not matched to a gene: 3. The CDR3 has 12 amino acids. Looked up from germline, CDR1 is MNHEY and CDR2 is SVGAGI. The CDR3 sequence: CASSSGLGEQFF. For the CDR3, the DNA is TGTGCCAGCAGTTCCGGACTAGGTGAGCAGTTCTTC.

V and J are TRBV11-2 and TRBJ2-3; D not certain. The CDR3 totals 12 residues. Trimming left V 5 bases short and J 6 bases short, with 9 bases between. In germline, CDR1 is SGHAT, CDR2 FQNNGV. CDR3 protein: CASSRIRDTQYF. DNA of the CDR3: TGTGCCAGCAGCCGAATACGCGATACGCAGTATTTT.

The V call is TRBV7-2, the J call TRBJ2-5, with 8 positions matching TRBD2. Germline V CDR1 and CDR2: SGHTA, FQGNSA. The CDR3 length is 17 residues. Trimming cost V 0 bases and J 2 bases; bases outside gene matches: 8. This chain's CDR3 is CASSLARIAGRQETQYF. The CDR3 DNA reads TGTGCCAGCAGCTTAGCGAGGATAGCGGGGAGACAAGAGACCCAGTACTTC. Together with reference TRBV7-2 and TRBJ2-5, the CDR3 gives the full variable domain: GAGVSQSPSNKVTEKGKDVELRCDPISGHTALYWYRQSLGQGLEFLIYFQGNSAPDKSGLPSDRFSAERTGGSVSTLTIQRTQQEDSAVYLCASSLARIAGRQETQYFGPGTRLLVL.

The chain recombines TRBV27 with TRBJ2-7, with D tentatively TRBD1 (5 bases). From germline, CDR1 is MNHEY and CDR2 SMNVEV (reference sequence). Deletions cut 3 bases from V and 4 bases from J, with 10 bases between. The CDR3 consists of 13 residues. CDR3 residues: CASSLRRQYEQYF. CDR3 bases: TGTGCCAGCAGTTTGAGACGACAGTACGAGCAGTACTTC.

The chain recombines TRBV7-9 with TRBJ2-5; D remains unclear. Germline CDR1 and CDR2: SEHNR and FQNEAQ (reference sequence). V lost 1 base to trimming and J lost 0 bases, with 6 bases between them. The CDR3 contains 14 residues. CDR3 bases: TGTGCCAGCAGCTTAGGGGCATACCAAGAGACCCAGTACTTC. Encoded protein: CASSLGAYQETQYF. Looking up the rest from reference TRBV7-9 and TRBJ2-5 gives the full variable domain: DTGVSQNPRHKITKRGQNVTFRCDPISEHNRLYWYRQTLGQGPEFLTYFQNEAQLEKSRLLSDRFSAERPKGSFSTLEIQRTEQGDSAMYLCASSLGAYQETQYFGPGTRLLVL.

J is TRBJ2-7 and V is TRBV28; TRBD1 aligns across 9 bases. Per germline, CDR1 MDHEN and CDR2 SYDVKM. The CDR3 loop spans 13 amino acids. V lost 3 bases and J lost 9; bases outside the gene matches: 6. DNA of the CDR3: TGTGCCAGCAGTTTCTATGGGACAGGGAGGCAGTACTTC. It translates to CASSFYGTGRQYF.

The chain has TRBV7-3 and TRBJ2-7; 7 bases map to TRBD2. The CDR3 spans 15 residues. The V gene end was trimmed by 3 bases and the J gene end by 4 bases; junction bases not matched to a gene: 9. Per the germline V gene, CDR1 is SGHTA and CDR2 is FQGTGA. The chain's CDR3 is CASSLQRGSGYEQYF. The CDR3 nucleotides are TGTGCCAGCAGCTTGCAGCGGGGAAGCGGATACGAGCAGTACTTC. Full variable domain (remainder filled in from reference TRBV7-3 and TRBJ2-7): GAGVSQTPSNKVTEKGKYVELRCDPISGHTALYWYRQSLGQGPEFLIYFQGTGAADDSGLPNDRFFAVRPEGSVSTLKIQRTERGDSAVYLCASSLQRGSGYEQYFGPGTRLTVT.

This clone showed up just a few times. V is TRBV2 and J is TRBJ1-2; D remains ambiguous. This CDR3 spans 12 amino acids. Germline V gene sequence: CDR1 SNHLY, CDR2 FYNNEI. V was pared by 8 bases and J by 3 bases, with 10 bases between. CDR3 amino acids: CASGEEDYGYTF. DNA of the CDR3: TGTGCCAGCGGGGAGGAGGACTATGGCTACACCTTC. The whole variable domain, remainder taken from reference TRBV2 and TRBJ1-2, is EPEVTQTPSHQVTQMGQEVILRCVPISNHLYFYWYRQILGQKVEFLVSFYNNEISEKSEIFDDQFSVERPDGSNFTLKIRSTKLEDSAMYFCASGEEDYGYTFGSGTRLTVV.

The sample holds one count of this clone. The chain recombines TRBV11-2 with TRBJ1-6; 7 nucleotides match TRBD1. This CDR3 spans 15 amino acids. Germline loops: CDR1 SGHAT, CDR2 FQNNGV. V was clipped by 5 bases and J by 10 bases; unmatched bases: 11. DNA of the CDR3: TGTGCCAGCAGCCTACCGACAGGGACATCATCACCCCTCCACTTT. Translation: CASSLPTGTSSPLHF.

In this sample, this clone turned up a few times. This sequence joins TRBV11-2 and TRBJ2-5; no firm D call. Germline CDR1 SGHAT, CDR2 FQNNGV. The V gene lost 6 bases and the J gene lost 5 bases, with 10 bases spanning the gap. The CDR3 runs to 12 residues. The CDR3 DNA reads TGTGCCAGCAGTCCTCTTTTTGAGACCCAGTACTTC. Encoded protein: CASSPLFETQYF.